The clone carrying this T cell receptor beta chain was detected a few times. Its target is unknown. This entry comes from a study of CD8 T cells in ankylosing spondylitis. General study points: Earlier reports found some motif variants in synovial fluid and blood in reactive arthritis. Disease-associated clones were reportedly significantly overrepresented in matched ankylosing spondylitis synovial fluid. Seemingly characteristic of ankylosing spondylitis blood was a TCR beta motif consisting of 7 or 8 highly homologous variants. With a CD8+ phenotype, disease-linked clones were relatively rare in peripheral blood.

V lost 5 bases, J lost 1 base, and 15 bases lay in between. Germline CDR1 MNHEY, CDR2 SMNVEV (reference sequence). The CDR3 sequence is 16 residues long. Molecular-barcoded quantitative 5'-RACE produced these TCR beta libraries. TCRdb passed the 5' RACE reads through MiXCR, listing each CDR3 protein once. The table has a few hundred thousand distinct CDR3 sequences, 10% to 15% seen once. V gene TRBV27 combines with J gene TRBJ1-3; a weak D match, TRBD1 (5 bases). The source is a male donor with ankylosing spondylitis. The specimen sequenced was blood, either unsorted or a sorted T cell fraction (not recorded which). CDR3: CASSRGRGQSGNTIYF. Here the CDR3 DNA reads TGTGCCAGCAGTCGAGGCCGGGGCCAGTCTGGAAACACCATATATTTT.